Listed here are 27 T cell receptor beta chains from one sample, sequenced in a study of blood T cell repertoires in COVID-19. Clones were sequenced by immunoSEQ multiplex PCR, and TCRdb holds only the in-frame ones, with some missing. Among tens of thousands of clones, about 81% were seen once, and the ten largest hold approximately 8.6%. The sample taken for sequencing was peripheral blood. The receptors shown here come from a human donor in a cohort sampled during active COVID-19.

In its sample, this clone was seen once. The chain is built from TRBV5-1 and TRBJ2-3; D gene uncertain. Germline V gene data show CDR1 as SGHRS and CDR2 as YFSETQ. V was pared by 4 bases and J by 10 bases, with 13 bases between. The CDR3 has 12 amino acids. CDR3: CASSEGAPSQYF. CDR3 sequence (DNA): TGCGCCAGCAGCGAAGGAGCACCTTCGCAGTATTTT.

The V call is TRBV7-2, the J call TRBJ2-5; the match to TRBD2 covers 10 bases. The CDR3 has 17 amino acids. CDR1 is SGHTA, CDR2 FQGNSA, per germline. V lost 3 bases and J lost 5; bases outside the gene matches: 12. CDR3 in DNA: TGTGCCAGCAGCTTTCAAGTGGGGCTAGCGGGAGTGGAGACCCAGTACTTC. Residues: CASSFQVGLAGVETQYF.

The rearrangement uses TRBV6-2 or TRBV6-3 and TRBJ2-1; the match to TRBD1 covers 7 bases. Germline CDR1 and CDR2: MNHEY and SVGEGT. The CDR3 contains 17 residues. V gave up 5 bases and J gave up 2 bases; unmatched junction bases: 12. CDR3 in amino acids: CASSTHRGVRTYNEQFF. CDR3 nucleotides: TGTGCCAGCAGTACTCACAGGGGAGTAAGGACCTACAATGAGCAGTTCTTC.

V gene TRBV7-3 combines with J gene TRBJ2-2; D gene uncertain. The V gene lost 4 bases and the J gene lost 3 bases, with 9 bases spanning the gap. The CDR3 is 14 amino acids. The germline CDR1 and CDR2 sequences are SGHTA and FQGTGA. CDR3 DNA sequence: TGTGCCAGCAGCTCCACCTCAGACACCGGGGAGCTGTTTTTT. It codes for CASSSTSDTGELFF.

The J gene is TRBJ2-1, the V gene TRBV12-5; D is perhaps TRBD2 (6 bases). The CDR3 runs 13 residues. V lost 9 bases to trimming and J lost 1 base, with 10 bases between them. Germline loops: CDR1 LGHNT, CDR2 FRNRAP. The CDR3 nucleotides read TGTGCTAGCCGGGACTTTTCCTACAATGAGCAGTTCTTC. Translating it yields CASRDFSYNEQFF.

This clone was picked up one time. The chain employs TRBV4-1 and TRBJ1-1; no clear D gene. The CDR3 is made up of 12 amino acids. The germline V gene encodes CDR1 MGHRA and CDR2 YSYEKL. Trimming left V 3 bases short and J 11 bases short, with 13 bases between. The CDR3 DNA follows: TGCGCCAGCAGCCAGGCCGCTTACGGGGCTTTCTTT. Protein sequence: CASSQAAYGAFF.

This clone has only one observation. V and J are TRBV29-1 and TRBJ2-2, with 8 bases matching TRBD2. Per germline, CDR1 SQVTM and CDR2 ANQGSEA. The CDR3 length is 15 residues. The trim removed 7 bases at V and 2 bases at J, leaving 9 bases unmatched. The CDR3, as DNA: TGCAGCGCCTTTGGCGGGGGGATTAACACCGGGGAGCTGTTTTTT. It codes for CSAFGGGINTGELFF.

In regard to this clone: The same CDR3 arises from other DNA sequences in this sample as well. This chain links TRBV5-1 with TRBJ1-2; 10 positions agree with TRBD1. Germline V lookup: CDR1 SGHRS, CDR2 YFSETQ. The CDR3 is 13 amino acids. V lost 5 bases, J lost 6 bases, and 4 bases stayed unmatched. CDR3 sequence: CASRPDRGDGYTF. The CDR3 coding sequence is TGCGCCAGCAGACCGGACAGGGGGGATGGCTACACCTTC. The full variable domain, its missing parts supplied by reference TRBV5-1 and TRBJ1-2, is KAGVTQTPRYLIKTRGQQVTLSCSPISGHRSVSWYQQTPGQGLQFLFEYFSETQRNKGNFPGRFSGRQFSNSRSEMNVSTLELGDSALYLCASRPDRGDGYTFGSGTRLTVV.

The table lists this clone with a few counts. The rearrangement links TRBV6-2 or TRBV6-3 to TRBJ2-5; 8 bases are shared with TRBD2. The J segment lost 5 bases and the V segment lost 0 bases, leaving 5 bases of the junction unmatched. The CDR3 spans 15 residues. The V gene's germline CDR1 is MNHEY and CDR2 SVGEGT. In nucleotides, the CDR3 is TGTGCCAGCAGTTACTCAACGGGGGGGCACGAGACCCAGTACTTC. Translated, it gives CASSYSTGGHETQYF.

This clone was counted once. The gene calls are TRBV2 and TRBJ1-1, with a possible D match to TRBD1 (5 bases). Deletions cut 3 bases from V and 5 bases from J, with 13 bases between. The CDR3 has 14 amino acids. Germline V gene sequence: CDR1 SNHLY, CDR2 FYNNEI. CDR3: CASSDPGGNTEAFF. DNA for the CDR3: TGTGCCAGCAGTGATCCGGGGGGGAATACTGAAGCTTTCTTT.

CDR3 sequence: CASSAEGHSSYEQYF. For the CDR3, the DNA is TGTGCCAGCAGCGCCGAGGGACACAGCTCCTACGAGCAGTACTTC. The chain employs TRBV9 and TRBJ2-7; D perhaps matches TRBD1 (6 bases). Between the trimmed V and J ends, which lost 3 bases and 0 bases, there was a span of 13 bases. The CDR3 runs to 15 residues. Germline CDR1 is SGDLS and CDR2 is YYNGEE. Supplemented by reference TRBV9 and TRBJ2-7, the full variable domain reads DSGVTQTPKHLITATGQRVTLRCSPRSGDLSVYWYQQSLDQGLQFLIQYYNGEERAKGNILERFSAQQFPDLHSELNLSSLELGDSALYFCASSAEGHSSYEQYFGPGTRLTVT.

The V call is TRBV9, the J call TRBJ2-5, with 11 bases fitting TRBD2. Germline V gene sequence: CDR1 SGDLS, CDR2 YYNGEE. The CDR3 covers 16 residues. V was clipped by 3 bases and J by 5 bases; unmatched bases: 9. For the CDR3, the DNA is TGTGCCAGCAGCGCAAGTAGCGGGAGGGCCCAGGAGACCCAGTACTTC. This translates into CASSASSGRAQETQYF.

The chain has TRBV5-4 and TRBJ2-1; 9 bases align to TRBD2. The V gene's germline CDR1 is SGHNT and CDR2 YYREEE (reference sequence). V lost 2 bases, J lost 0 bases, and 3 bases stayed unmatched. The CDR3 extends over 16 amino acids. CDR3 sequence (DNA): TGTGCCAGCAGCTTTGGCGGGGGGGGCTCCTACAATGAGCAGTTCTTC. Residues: CASSFGGGGSYNEQFF.

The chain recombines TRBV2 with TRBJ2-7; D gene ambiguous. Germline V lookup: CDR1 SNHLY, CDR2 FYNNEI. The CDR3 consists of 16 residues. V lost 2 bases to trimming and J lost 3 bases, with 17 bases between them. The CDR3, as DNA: TGTGCCAGCAGTGAAACCGCCCTCGCCAGAAGCTACGAGCAGTACTTC. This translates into CASSETALARSYEQYF. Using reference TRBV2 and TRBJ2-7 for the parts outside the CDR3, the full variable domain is EPEVTQTPSHQVTQMGQEVILRCVPISNHLYFYWYRQILGQKVEFLVSFYNNEISEKSEIFDDQFSVERPDGSNFTLKIRSTKLEDSAMYFCASSETALARSYEQYFGPGTRLTVT.

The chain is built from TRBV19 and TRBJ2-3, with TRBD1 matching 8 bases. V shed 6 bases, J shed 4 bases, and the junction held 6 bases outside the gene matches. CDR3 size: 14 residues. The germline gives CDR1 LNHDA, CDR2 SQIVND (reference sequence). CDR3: CASSTPGGPDTQYF. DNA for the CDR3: TGTGCCAGTAGCACCCCAGGGGGCCCAGATACGCAGTATTTT.

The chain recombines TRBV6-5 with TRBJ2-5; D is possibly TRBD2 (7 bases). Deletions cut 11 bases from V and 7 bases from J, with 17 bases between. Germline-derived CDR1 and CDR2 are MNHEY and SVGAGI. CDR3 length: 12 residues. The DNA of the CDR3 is TGTGCCGGGAGGGGGGGCTTCGGGACCCAGTACTTC. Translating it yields CAGRGGFGTQYF.

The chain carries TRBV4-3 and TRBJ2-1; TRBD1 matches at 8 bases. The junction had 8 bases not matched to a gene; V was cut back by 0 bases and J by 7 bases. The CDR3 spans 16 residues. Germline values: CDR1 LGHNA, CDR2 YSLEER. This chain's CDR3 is CASSQDSDREKNEQFF. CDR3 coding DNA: TGCGCCAGCAGCCAAGACTCGGACAGGGAGAAGAATGAGCAGTTCTTC.

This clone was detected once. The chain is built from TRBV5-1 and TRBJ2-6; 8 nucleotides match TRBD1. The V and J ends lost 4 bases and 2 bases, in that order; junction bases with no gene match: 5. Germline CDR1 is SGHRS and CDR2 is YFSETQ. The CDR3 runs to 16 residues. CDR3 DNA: TGCGCCAGCAGCCCGGGACAGGAGGCTGGGGCCAACGTCCTGACTTTC. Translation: CASSPGQEAGANVLTF.

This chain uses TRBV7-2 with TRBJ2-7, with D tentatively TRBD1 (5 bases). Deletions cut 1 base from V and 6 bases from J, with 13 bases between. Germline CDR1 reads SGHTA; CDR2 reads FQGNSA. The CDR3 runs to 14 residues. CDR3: CASSLGGSGIEQYF. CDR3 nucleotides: TGTGCCAGCAGCTTAGGAGGATCAGGGATCGAGCAGTACTTC.

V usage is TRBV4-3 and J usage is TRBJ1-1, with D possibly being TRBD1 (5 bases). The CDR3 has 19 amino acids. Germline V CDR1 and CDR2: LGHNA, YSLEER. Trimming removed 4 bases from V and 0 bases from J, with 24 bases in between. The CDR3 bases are TGCGCCAGCAGCCTAGATTTTCAGGGAGGCCGCTCCATGAACACTGAAGCTTTCTTT. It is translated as CASSLDFQGGRSMNTEAFF.

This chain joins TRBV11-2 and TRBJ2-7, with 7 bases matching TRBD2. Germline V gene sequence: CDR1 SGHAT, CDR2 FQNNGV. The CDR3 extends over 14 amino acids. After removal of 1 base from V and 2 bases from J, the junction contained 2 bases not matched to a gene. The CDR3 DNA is TGTGCCAGCAGCTTAGGCGGGACTACCTACGAGCAGTACTTC. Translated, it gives CASSLGGTTYEQYF.

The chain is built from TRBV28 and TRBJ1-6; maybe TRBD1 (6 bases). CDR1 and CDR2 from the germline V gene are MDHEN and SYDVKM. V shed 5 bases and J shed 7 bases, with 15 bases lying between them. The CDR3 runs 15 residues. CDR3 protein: CASSPDRPGNSPLHF. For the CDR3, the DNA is TGTGCCAGCAGTCCCGACAGGCCGGGGAATTCACCCCTCCACTTT.

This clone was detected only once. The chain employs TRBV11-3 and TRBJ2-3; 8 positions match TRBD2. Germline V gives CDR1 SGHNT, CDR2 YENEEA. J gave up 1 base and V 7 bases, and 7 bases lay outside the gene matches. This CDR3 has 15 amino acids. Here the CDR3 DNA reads TGTGCCAGCACCTTCAGCGGGAGTCGCACAGATACGCAGTATTTT. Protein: CASTFSGSRTDTQYF.

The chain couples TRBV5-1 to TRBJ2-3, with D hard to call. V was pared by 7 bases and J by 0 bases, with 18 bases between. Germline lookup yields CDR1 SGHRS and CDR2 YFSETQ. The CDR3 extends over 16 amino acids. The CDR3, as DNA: TGCGCCAGCTCCCGCGGCTCCCAGCCTAGCACAGATACGCAGTATTTT. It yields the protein CASSRGSQPSTDTQYF.

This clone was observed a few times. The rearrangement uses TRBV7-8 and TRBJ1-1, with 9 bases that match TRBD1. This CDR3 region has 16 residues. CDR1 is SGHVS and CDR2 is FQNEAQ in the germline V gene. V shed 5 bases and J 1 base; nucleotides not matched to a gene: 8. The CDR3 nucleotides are TGTGCCAGCAGCCCGCTCCGGGACAGGGCGAACACTGAAGCTTTCTTT. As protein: CASSPLRDRANTEAFF.

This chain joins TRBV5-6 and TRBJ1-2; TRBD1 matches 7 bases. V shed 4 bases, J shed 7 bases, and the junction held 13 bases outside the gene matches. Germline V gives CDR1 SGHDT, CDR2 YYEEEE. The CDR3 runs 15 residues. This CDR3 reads CASSRGTGVPIGYTF. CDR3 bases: TGTGCCAGCAGCCGCGGAACAGGGGTGCCCATTGGCTACACCTTC.

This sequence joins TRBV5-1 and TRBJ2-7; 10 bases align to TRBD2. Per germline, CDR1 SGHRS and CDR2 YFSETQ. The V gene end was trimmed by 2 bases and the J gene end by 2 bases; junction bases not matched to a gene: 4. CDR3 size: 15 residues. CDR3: CASSLRTSGAYEQYF. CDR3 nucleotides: TGCGCCAGCAGCTTACGGACTAGCGGCGCCTACGAGCAGTACTTC.